Sequencing of this T cell receptor beta chain was carried out in a study of blood T cell repertoires in COVID-19. Overall study context: Specimens from acute and convalescent COVID-19 originated in the United States, Italy and Spain. T cells, B-cell-depleted T cells, or PBMCs provided the cDNA or gDNA that served as material.

Assay used: immunoSEQ multiplex PCR; TCRdb lists only in-frame clones, some missing. The repertoire consists of 280,000 or so clones, with 70% to 90% occurring once and the leading ten covering more than 2%. Trimming stripped 5 bases from V and 10 bases from J, with 21 bases between. In germline, CDR1 is SGHVS, CDR2 FQNEAQ. CDR3 length: 15 amino acids. Cohorts were determined from participant-reported clinical history. Donors in Cohort 3 counted as recovered after two negative PCRs, clearance, or symptom resolution. This TCR derives from a man aged 25-45 years who had recovered from COVID-19. The chain uses TRBV7-8 and TRBJ2-1; a weak D match, TRBD1 (5 bases). Sequenced sample: PBMCs or T cells enriched from blood (not recorded which). CDR3 amino acids: CASSLHPPGGAEQFF. The DNA of the CDR3 is TGTGCCAGCAGCCTACACCCCCCGGGTGGGGCAGAGCAGTTCTTC.